These 11 T cell receptor beta chains share one sample of origin, sequenced in a study of graft-versus-host responses after intestinal transplantation. Libraries were prepared by immunoSEQ multiplex PCR; TCRdb keeps only in-frame clonotypes and omits some of them. The table shows around 15,000 clones, with around two thirds occurring only once. Intraepithelial lymphocytes and lamina propria lymphocytes were released through processing of graft tissue. Sequencing was performed on ileum tissue, taken 14 days after transplant. The receptors come from a human patient who received an intestinal transplant, so some T cells may come from the graft donor.

This clone was observed a single time. V gene TRBV14 combines with J gene TRBJ2-3; D unresolved. The length of the CDR3 is 11 residues. The V end was cut by 5 bases, the J end by 5 bases, with 5 bases between. Germline-derived CDR1 and CDR2 are SGHDN and FVKESK. The CDR3 DNA reads TGTGCCAGCAGCGCGCTAGATACGCAGTATTTT. Its protein is CASSALDTQYF.

The CDR3 bases are TGTGCCAGCAGTCAGGAGGAATGGCAGCCCCAGCATTTT. Protein sequence: CASSQEEWQPQHF. The chain employs TRBV9 and TRBJ1-5, with no clear D. Germline lookup yields CDR1 SGDLS and CDR2 YYNGEE. This CDR3 has 13 residues. V lost 5 bases and J 7 bases, leaving 13 bases between the germline ends.

This clone was observed a few times. The V and J genes are TRBV27 and TRBJ1-1; D gene unclear. The germline V gene encodes CDR1 MNHEY and CDR2 SMNVEV (reference sequence). Trimming took 3 bases from V and 2 from J, leaving 7 bases between them. The CDR3 sequence is 13 residues long. CDR3 nucleotides: TGTGCCAGCAGTTTTGGGTATAACACTGAAGCTTTCTTT. Translated, it gives CASSFGYNTEAFF.

This clone has just one count. This rearrangement joins TRBV18 to TRBJ2-5, with D possibly called TRBD1 or TRBD2 (5 bases each). The DNA end lines up better with TRBJ2-7; the J call may be wrong. Germline CDR1 reads KGHSH; CDR2 reads LQKENI. The CDR3 loop spans 16 amino acids. CDR3 in DNA: TGTGCCAGCTCACCGGCCGGGACCCTAACCTCCTACGAGCAGTACTTC. Residues: CASSPAGTLTSYEQYF.

V and J are TRBV2 and TRBJ2-7, with 9 bases identical to TRBD1. Germline V gene lookup returns CDR1 SNHLY and CDR2 FYNNEI. V shed 6 bases, J shed 0 bases, and the junction held 9 bases outside the gene matches. This CDR3 spans 16 amino acids. The CDR3 DNA sequence: TGTGCCAGCAGCACAACCGGGACAGGGAGCTCCTACGAGCAGTACTTC. It is translated as CASSTTGTGSSYEQYF.

This clone was detected a few times. In nucleotides, the CDR3 is TGTGCCAGCAGCCCCGGGACAGGGGATCGGTATGGCTACACCTTC. Translation: CASSPGTGDRYGYTF. This chain uses TRBV5-4 with TRBJ1-2, with 10 positions matching TRBD1. After removal of 4 bases from V and 5 bases from J, the junction contained 8 bases not matched to a gene. CDR1 is SGHNT and CDR2 is YYREEE in the germline V gene (reference sequence). The CDR3 sequence is 15 residues long.

The chain couples TRBV7-3 to TRBJ2-1, with TRBD2 matching 12 bases. The ends lost 2 bases at V and 2 bases at J; junction bases unmatched: 4. The germline CDR1 and CDR2 sequences are SGHTA and FQGTGA. This CDR3 is 17 amino acids long. CDR3 nucleotide sequence: TGTGCCAGCAGCTTAGGGGGACTAGCGGGCACCTACAATGAGCAGTTCTTC. It translates to CASSLGGLAGTYNEQFF.

The chain combines TRBV5-1 with TRBJ2-7, with 11 positions matching TRBD1. This CDR3 comprises 14 residues. Germline assignment: CDR1 SGHRS and CDR2 YFSETQ. V dropped 7 bases and J dropped 4; count of bases not matched to a gene: 7. CDR3 sequence: CASGGGQGAYEQYF. CDR3 bases: TGCGCCAGCGGGGGAGGACAGGGGGCTTACGAGCAGTACTTC.

This rearrangement joins TRBV7-9 to TRBJ2-2; tentative D call: TRBD2 (5 bases). The CDR3 loop spans 16 amino acids. V dropped 4 bases and J dropped 0 bases, with 12 bases sitting between them. In germline, CDR1 is SEHNR, CDR2 FQNEAQ (reference sequence). The CDR3 nucleotides are TGTGCCAGCAGCTCCAGGACTGACACGAACACCGGGGAGCTGTTTTTT. This gives the protein CASSSRTDTNTGELFF.

The V gene is TRBV18, the J gene TRBJ2-5, with D perhaps TRBD1 (6 bases). Trimming removed 3 bases from V and 7 bases from J, with 12 bases in between. This CDR3 comprises 13 residues. Germline V gene lookup returns CDR1 KGHSH and CDR2 LQKENI. CDR3 nucleotide sequence: TGTGCCAGCTCACCGGTACAGGGCGGGACCCAGTACTTC. Its translation is CASSPVQGGTQYF.

This chain uses TRBV5-6 with TRBJ2-5; TRBD1 matches 7 bases. Germline CDR1 is SGHDT and CDR2 is YYEEEE. The CDR3 length is 13 residues. J lost 5 bases, V lost 3 bases, and 4 bases had no gene match. CDR3 in DNA: TGTGCCAGCAGCTCGTTCAGGGGGGAGACCCAGTACTTC. The encoded protein is CASSSFRGETQYF.